These T cell receptor beta chains were read from a single sample in a study of T cell changes during pregnancy in multiple sclerosis. TCRdb keeps only in-frame clones here, not all; method: immunoSEQ multiplex PCR. The table includes roughly 24,000 clones, roughly 87% detected once. The material was CD8+ T cells from peripheral blood mononuclear cells, obtained after pregnancy. The source of these receptors is a female donor with multiple sclerosis, enrolled in a pregnancy study. The CDR3 runs from the conserved cysteine through the conserved F or W. The D gene is left open where the match is weak. Clone size appears in some rows only: once, few, many, or a class for an expanded clone.

j_gene	abundance	d_gene	v_gene	CDR3aa	CDR3nt
TRBJ2-4	-	TRBD2	TRBV4-3	CASSRTDPGGRNIQYF	TGCGCCAGCAGCCGAACCGACCCCGGGGGGAGAAACATTCAGTACTTC
TRBJ1-1	-	TRBD1	TRBV4-2	CASSHQPRDRGIVNTEAFF	TGTGCCAGCAGCCACCAACCACGGGACAGGGGAATAGTGAACACTGAAGCTTTCTTT
TRBJ2-2	-	TRBD1	TRBV11-2	CASSFRGGPGELFF	TGTGCCAGCAGCTTCCGAGGGGGCCCCGGGGAGCTGTTTTTT
TRBJ1-5	-	-	TRBV5-5	CASTPGSSYSNQPQHF	TGTGCCAGCACCCCGGGATCAAGTTATAGCAATCAGCCCCAGCATTTT
TRBJ2-1	few	TRBD2	TRBV27	CASSNPGGPQNEQFF	TGTGCCAGCAGTAATCCGGGAGGGCCGCAAAATGAGCAGTTCTTC
TRBJ1-5	-	TRBD1	TRBV7-9	CASSLAGGADQPQHF	TGTGCCAGCAGCTTAGCAGGGGGCGCGGATCAGCCCCAGCATTTT
TRBJ2-7	few	-	TRBV7-9	CASSLGYLEQYF	TGTGCCAGCAGCTTAGGTTACCTAGAGCAGTACTTC
TRBJ2-1	-	TRBD2	TRBV7-2	CASSLAQRELNNEQFF	TGTGCCAGCAGCTTAGCGCAGCGGGAGCTAAACAATGAGCAGTTCTTC
TRBJ1-2	-	TRBD1	TRBV5-1	CASSSTSTGSIGYTF	TGCGCCAGCAGCTCGACATCGACAGGGAGTATAGGCTACACCTTC
TRBJ2-3	once	TRBD2	TRBV6-5	CASSLGTSSTDTQYF	TGTGCCAGCAGTTTGGGGACTAGCAGCACAGATACGCAGTATTTT
TRBJ2-7	-	-	TRBV2	CASNPQGRSAYEQYF	TGTGCCAGCAACCCCCAAGGGAGATCCGCCTACGAGCAGTACTTC
TRBJ2-2	medium-sized	TRBD2	TRBV5-4	CASSQGLAGQNTGELFF	TGTGCCAGCAGTCAGGGACTAGCGGGACAGAACACCGGGGAGCTGTTTTTT
TRBJ2-7	-	-	TRBV19	CASSIPPRGEQYF	TGTGCCAGTAGTATTCCCCCCAGGGGCGAGCAGTACTTC
TRBJ1-3	-	-	TRBV4-2	CASSQETGEGGNTIYF	TGTGCCAGCAGCCAAGAAACTGGGGAGGGTGGAAACACCATATATTTT
TRBJ2-1	-	-	TRBV6-4	CASSDSRDWSEINEQFF	TGTGCCAGCAGTGACTCGCGGGACTGGTCTGAAATCAATGAGCAGTTCTTC